This record concerns one TCR beta chain sequence. Its antigen is not known. Profiled with immunoSEQ multiplex PCR; TCRdb holds only in-frame clones, not every one. The data show approximately 83,000 clones, with 83% seen just once and roughly 8% held by the top ten. The CDR3 is 14 amino acids. Trimming removed 2 bases from V and 4 bases from J, with 8 bases in between. The germline V gene has CDR1 LNHDA and CDR2 SQIVND (reference sequence). The sample is drawn from a study of PD-L1 blockade in urothelial cancer. Study as a whole: In terms of prior chemotherapy, patients had received 0 to 3 regimens. Blood was tested 3 weeks (second dose) and 6 weeks into treatment. General study findings and limits: Below-median blood TCR clonality before treatment forecast better survival.

Time point: peripheral blood 6 weeks after treatment start. The TCR comes from a man in his 70s with urothelial cancer. V and J are TRBV19 and TRBJ2-2; D is uncertain. The input for sequencing was PBMCs, taken around atezolizumab (anti-PD-L1) treatment. CDR3 residues: CASSIQTTTGELFF. The CDR3 DNA is TGTGCCAGTAGTATACAGACAACCACCGGGGAGCTGTTTTTT.